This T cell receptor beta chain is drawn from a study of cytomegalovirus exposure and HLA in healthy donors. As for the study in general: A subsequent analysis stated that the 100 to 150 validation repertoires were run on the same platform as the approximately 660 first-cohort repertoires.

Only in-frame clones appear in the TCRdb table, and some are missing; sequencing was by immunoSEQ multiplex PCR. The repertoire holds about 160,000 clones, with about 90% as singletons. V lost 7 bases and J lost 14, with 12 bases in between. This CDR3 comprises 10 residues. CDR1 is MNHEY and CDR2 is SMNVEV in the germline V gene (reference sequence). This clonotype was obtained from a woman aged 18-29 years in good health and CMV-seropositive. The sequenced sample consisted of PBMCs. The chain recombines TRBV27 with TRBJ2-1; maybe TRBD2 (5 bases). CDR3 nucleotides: TGTGCCAGCAAGGGAGTCAAGAAGTTCTTC. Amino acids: CASKGVKKFF.